This T cell receptor (beta chain) originates from a study of tumor-infiltrating lymphocytes in localized non-small cell lung cancer (dated by TCRdb to the early 2020s). For the wider study: The cohort included patients whose samples were collected after neoadjuvant chemotherapy, as well as both smokers and never-smokers and several histologies. TCR sequencing was one of several integrated assays, alongside flow cytometry, multiplex immunofluorescence, RNA-seq, exome sequencing and proteomics, applied to the same patients. Each patient provided resected tumor tissue plus uninvolved lung tissue from the same patient, with the uninvolved lung tissue described as non-adjacent to the tumor. A total of about 55 patients were part of the paired comparison of immunoSEQ T-cell fraction between tumor and uninvolved lung. In total, the ICON cohort consisted of 150 surgical patients with localized non-small cell lung cancer who had their tumors resected.

As encoded in the germline V gene, CDR1 is LGHNA while CDR2 is YSLEER. From cysteine to phenylalanine, the CDR3 is 15 amino acids long. The DNA shown is the 45-base CDR3, in frame from base 1. Trimming leaves V shorter by 2 bases and J shorter by 3 bases, with the junction holding 7 bases beyond the gene matches. TCR sequencing with the immunoSEQ assay provided the T-cell fraction in tumor and uninvolved lung tissue. Per the source publication's procedure: For survival analysis, patients were split into high (upper tertile) and low (lower two tertiles) T-cell fraction groups and compared by log-rank test. Paired tumor versus uninvolved lung differences in T-cell fraction were tested with a signed-rank test. What TCRdb holds here is the immuneACCESS table cut down to in-frame rearrangements. Part of the clones is not present; checked against another copy, under half of the missing clones reflect an unresolved V gene, and the others are unexplained. V, J and clone size are taken as reported in that table, and D and trimming were inferred from the DNA itself. This sample holds tens of thousands of clones; around 85% were observed only once. In total, the top ten clones hold approximately 2% of the sample.

Paper-wide results and their limitations: Recurrence-free survival showed no association with tumor T-cell fraction from TCR sequencing (p = 0.61). The TCR-derived T-cell fraction showed no difference between the flow cytometry-defined immunotypes IM1 (good prognosis) and IM2 (poor prognosis). Assay coverage differed among patients according to how much tissue was available, so only a subset of the cohort had TCR sequencing. Different pieces of the same tissue were used for different assays, so technical variation could not be separated from intratumor heterogeneity. Higher T cell infiltration in tumors than in uninvolved lung tissue was supported by TCRbeta sequencing, consistent with immunofluorescence CD3 counts.

Patient enrollment in ICON started in the first half of 2016, and the final patient was enrolled in the second half of 2018. Fresh tumor and matched uninvolved tissue for in-depth immune analyses, including TCR sequencing, were collected from a subcohort of approximately 82 patients. No cell sorting was done, and TCR sequencing was instead run on DNA isolated from bulk tissue. Details on this clone: This receptor's antigen is unknown. No much larger clone is present one base from it, and per-base qualities are unavailable.

The sample consisted of lung tumor tissue. This chain is built from TRBV4-3 and TRBJ2-7; 7 central bases correspond to TRBD2. This clonotype was sampled from a human donor with non-small cell lung cancer. The bases are TGCGCCAGCAGCCAATCTGGCGGGGGTGGCTACGAGCAGTACTTC. Its product reads: CASSQSGGGGYEQYF.